One sample yielded the 6 T cell receptor beta chains listed below, sequenced in a study of Tregs in tolerant kidney transplant recipients. Here immunoSEQ multiplex PCR was the method, and the copy in TCRdb shows in-frame clones only, minus some. The sample table sets out approximately 35,000 clones. The sequencing here drew on CD8+ T cells from blood, taken before the transplant. Source of these receptors: a human donor who received a combined kidney and bone marrow transplant.

Note on this clone: The read ends 3 residues early relative to the CDR3; the germline J gene fills the gap. The genes are TRBV7-6 and TRBJ1-4; D gene uncertain. V was shortened by 4 bases and J by 7 bases, with 7 bases between the two germline ends. The CDR3 runs to 12 residues. CDR1 SGHVS and CDR2 FNYEAQ come from the germline V gene. The CDR3 protein is CASSSGGEKLFF. The covered CDR3 bases are TGTGCCAGCAGCTCAGGTGGTGAAAAA.

About this clone itself: The read is 3 residues too short to cover the CDR3 end, so that end is filled in from the germline J gene. The chain recombines TRBV6-2 or TRBV6-3 with TRBJ2-2, with 7 positions matching TRBD1. V was clipped by 2 bases and J by 0 bases; unmatched bases: 6. Germline assignment: CDR1 MNHEY and CDR2 SVGEGT. The CDR3 length is 17 residues. CDR3 DNA (partial): TGTGCCAGCAGTTACGTGCCGGGACAGCCGAACACCGGGGAG. Translation gives CASSYVPGQPNTGE. The CDR3 in full is CASSYVPGQPNTGELFF.

As regards this clone: The read finishes 3 residues shy of the CDR3 end, and the germline J gene is used to complete it. The J gene is TRBJ1-2, the V gene TRBV19; 11 bases map to TRBD1. CDR1 is LNHDA and CDR2 is SQIVND in the germline V gene (reference sequence). J gave up 4 bases and V 5 bases, and 9 bases lay outside the gene matches. The CDR3 has 16 residues. CDR3 sequence: CASSDLGQGASYGYTF. The CDR3 bases that were read are TGTGCCAGTAGTGATTTAGGACAGGGGGCAAGCTATGGC.

This clone is medium-sized (0.01 to 0.1%) by frequency. Read sequence stops 3 residues before the CDR3 end, and the germline J gene provides the missing end. V and J are TRBV19 and TRBJ2-3; 8 bases match TRBD2. V was clipped by 1 base and J by 3 bases; unmatched bases: 0. Per the germline V gene, CDR1 is LNHDA and CDR2 is SQIVND (reference sequence). The CDR3 is made up of 14 amino acids. The CDR3 is CASSIASGTDTQYF. The part of the CDR3 DNA that was read is TGTGCCAGTAGTATAGCTAGCGGGACAGATACG.

To note about this clone: The CDR3 goes on 3 residues after the read ends, and that part is filled in from the germline J gene. The chain carries TRBV30 and TRBJ2-7; the D is unclear. V was trimmed by 1 base and J by 2 bases, leaving 12 bases between them. This CDR3 has 14 amino acids. Germline CDR1 is GTSNPN and CDR2 is SVGIG (reference sequence). CDR3 bases read: TGTGCCTGGAGTGAGGCAGGAATTACCTACGAG. Translated, it gives CAWSEAGITYE. The entire CDR3 is CAWSEAGITYEQYF.

As for this clone: The CDR3 extends 3 residues past the end of the read, so its final part is completed from the germline J gene. The V and J genes are TRBV7-6 and TRBJ2-7; 7 bases map to TRBD2. The junction had 10 bases not matched to a gene; V was cut back by 5 bases and J by 0 bases. CDR3 length equals 16 residues. CDR1 is SGHVS and CDR2 is FNYEAQ in the germline V gene. CDR3 region: CASSPVGLAASYEQYF. The sequenced part of the CDR3 DNA is TGTGCCAGCAGCCCGGTGGGGCTAGCGGCCTCCTACGAG. Drawing the rest from reference TRBV7-6 and TRBJ2-7, the complete variable domain is GAGVSQSPRYKVTKRGQDVALRCDPISGHVSLYWYRQALGQGPEFLTYFNYEAQQDKSGLPNDRFSAERPEGSISTLTIQRTEQRDSAMYRCASSPVGLAASYEQYFGPGTRLTVT.